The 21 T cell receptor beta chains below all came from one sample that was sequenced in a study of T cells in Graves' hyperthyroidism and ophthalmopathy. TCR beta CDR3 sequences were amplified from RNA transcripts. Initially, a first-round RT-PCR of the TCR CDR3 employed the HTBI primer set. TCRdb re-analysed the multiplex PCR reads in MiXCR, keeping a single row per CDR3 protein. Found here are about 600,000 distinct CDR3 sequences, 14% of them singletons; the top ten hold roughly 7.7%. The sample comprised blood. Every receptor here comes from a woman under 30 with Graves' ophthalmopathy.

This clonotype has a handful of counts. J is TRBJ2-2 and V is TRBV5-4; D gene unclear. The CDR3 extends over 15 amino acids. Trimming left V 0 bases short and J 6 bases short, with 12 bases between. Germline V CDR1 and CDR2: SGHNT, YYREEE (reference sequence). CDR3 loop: CASSLAAISAGELFF. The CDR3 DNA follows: TGTGCCAGCAGCTTGGCGGCCATATCCGCCGGGGAGCTGTTTTTT.

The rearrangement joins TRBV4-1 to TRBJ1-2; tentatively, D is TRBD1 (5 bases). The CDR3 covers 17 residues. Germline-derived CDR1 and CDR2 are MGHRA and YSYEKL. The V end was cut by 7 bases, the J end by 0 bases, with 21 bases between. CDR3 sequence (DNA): TGCGCCAGCACCCGTGCGTCGAGAGGGGATACTAACTATGGCTACACCTTC. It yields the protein CASTRASRGDTNYGYTF.

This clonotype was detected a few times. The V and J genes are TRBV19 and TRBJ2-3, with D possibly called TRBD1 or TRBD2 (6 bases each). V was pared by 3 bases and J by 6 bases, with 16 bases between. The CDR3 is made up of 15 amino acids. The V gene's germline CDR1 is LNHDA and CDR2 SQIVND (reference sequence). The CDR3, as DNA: TGTGCCAGTAGTATCCCCGGGGGCTCGGCGGATACGCAGTATTTT. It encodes CASSIPGGSADTQYF.

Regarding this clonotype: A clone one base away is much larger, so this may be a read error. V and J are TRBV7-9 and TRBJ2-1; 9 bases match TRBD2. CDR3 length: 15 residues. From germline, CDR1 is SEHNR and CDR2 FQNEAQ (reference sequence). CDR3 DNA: TGTGCCAGCAGCTTGCGGGAGGGCACCTACAATGAGCAGTCCTTC. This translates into CASSLREGTYNEQSF.

The CDR3 nucleotides are TGTGCCAGTAGTATGTATGTAACAGGGGATCAGCCCCAGCATTTT. Its translation: CASSMYVTGDQPQHF. The J gene is TRBJ1-5, the V gene TRBV19, with 7 bases aligning to TRBD1. Germline CDR1 reads LNHDA; CDR2 reads SQIVND (reference sequence). CDR3 length: 15 residues. The V gene end was trimmed by 3 bases and the J gene end by 5 bases; junction bases not matched to a gene: 7.

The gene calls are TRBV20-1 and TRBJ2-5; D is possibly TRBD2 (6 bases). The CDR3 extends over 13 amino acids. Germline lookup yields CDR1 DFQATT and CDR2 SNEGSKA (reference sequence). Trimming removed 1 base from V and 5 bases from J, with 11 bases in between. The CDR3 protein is CSARGGGRETQYF. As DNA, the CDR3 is TGCAGTGCTAGAGGTGGAGGGCGGGAGACCCAGTACTTC.

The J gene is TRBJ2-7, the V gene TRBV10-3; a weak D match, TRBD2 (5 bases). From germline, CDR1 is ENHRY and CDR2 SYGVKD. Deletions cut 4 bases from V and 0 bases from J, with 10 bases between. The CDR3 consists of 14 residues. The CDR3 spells CAISVLGSSYEQYF. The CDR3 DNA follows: TGTGCCATCAGTGTATTGGGGAGCTCCTACGAGCAGTACTTC.

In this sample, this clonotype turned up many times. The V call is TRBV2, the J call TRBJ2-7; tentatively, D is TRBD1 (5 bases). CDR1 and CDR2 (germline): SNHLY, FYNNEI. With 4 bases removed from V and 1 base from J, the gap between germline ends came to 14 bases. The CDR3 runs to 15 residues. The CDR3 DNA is TGTGCCAGCAGTGGGGTTGGCAGGGATTCCTACGAGCAGTACTTC. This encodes CASSGVGRDSYEQYF.

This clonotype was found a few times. The DNA of the CDR3 is TGTGCCAGCATCGATCTGACTAGCGGACGTGATCTGCCGTACTTC. Its translation: CASIDLTSGRDLPYF. The genes are TRBV7-9 and TRBJ2-7; 9 positions agree with TRBD2. Trimming at V came to 7 bases and at J to 12 bases, leaving 19 bases not matched to a gene. Germline CDR1 SEHNR, CDR2 FQNEAQ (reference sequence). The CDR3 runs to 15 residues. Looking up the rest from reference TRBV7-9 and TRBJ2-7 gives the full variable domain: DTGVSQNPRHKITKRGQNVTFRCDPISEHNRLYWYRQTLGQGPEFLTYFQNEAQLEKSRLLSDRFSAERPKGSFSTLEIQRTEQGDSAMYLCASIDLTSGRDLPYFGPGTRLTVT.

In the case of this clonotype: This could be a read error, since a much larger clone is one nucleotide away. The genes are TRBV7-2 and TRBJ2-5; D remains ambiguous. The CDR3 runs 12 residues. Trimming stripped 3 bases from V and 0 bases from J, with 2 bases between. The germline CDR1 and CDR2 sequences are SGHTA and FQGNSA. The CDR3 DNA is TGTGCCAGCAGCTTTAACCAAGAGACCCAGTACTTC. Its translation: CASSFNQETQYF.

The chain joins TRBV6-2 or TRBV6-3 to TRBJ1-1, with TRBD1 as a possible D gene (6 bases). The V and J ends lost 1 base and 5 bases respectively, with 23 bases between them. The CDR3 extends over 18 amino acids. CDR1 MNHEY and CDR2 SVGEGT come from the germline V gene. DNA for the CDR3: TGTGCCAGCAGTTACTGGGTTGGGGGGGCTGATCTCCGGACTGAAGCTTTCTTT. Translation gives CASSYWVGGADLRTEAFF.

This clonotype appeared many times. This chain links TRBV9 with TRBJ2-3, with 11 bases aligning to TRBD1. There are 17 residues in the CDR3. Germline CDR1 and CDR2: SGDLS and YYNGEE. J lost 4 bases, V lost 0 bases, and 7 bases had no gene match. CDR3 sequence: CASSVVGQGVSADTQYF. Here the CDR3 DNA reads TGTGCCAGCAGCGTAGTGGGACAGGGGGTCTCCGCAGATACGCAGTATTTT.

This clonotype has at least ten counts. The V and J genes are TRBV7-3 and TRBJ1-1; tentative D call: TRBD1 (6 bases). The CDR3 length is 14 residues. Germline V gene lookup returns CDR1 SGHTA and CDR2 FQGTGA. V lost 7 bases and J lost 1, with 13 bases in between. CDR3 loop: CASTTPGQNTEAFF. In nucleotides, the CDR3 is TGTGCCAGCACAACGCCGGGACAGAACACTGAAGCTTTCTTT.

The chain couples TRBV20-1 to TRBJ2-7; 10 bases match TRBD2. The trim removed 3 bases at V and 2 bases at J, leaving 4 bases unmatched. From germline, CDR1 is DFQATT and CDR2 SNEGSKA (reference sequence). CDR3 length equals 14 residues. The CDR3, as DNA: TGCAGTGCTAGCGGGACTAGCGTAACCTACGAGCAGTACTTC. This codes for CSASGTSVTYEQYF.

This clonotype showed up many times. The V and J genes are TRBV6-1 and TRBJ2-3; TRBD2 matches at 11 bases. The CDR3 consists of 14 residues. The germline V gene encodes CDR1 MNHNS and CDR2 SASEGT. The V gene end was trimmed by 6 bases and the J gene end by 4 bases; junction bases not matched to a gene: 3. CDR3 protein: CASSISGRADTQYF. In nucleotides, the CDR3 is TGTGCCAGCAGCATTAGCGGGAGGGCAGATACGCAGTATTTT.

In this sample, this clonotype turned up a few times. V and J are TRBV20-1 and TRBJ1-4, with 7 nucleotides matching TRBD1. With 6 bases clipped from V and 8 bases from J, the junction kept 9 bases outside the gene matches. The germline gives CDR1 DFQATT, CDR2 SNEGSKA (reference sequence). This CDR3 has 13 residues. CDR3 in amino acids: CSADGTVGEKLFF. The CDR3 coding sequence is TGCAGTGCGGACGGGACAGTAGGAGAAAAACTGTTTTTT.

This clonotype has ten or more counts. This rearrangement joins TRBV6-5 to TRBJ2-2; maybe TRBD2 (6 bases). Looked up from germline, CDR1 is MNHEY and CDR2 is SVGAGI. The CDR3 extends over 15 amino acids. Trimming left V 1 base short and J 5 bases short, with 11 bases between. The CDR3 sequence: CASSYWGGWTGELFF. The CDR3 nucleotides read TGTGCCAGCAGTTACTGGGGAGGTTGGACCGGGGAGCTGTTTTTT.

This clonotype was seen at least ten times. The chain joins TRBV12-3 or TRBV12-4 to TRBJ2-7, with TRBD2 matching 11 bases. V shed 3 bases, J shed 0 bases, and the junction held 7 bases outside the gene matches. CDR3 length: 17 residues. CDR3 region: CASSFQLTSGASYEQYF. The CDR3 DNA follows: TGTGCCAGCAGTTTCCAGTTGACTAGCGGGGCCTCCTACGAGCAGTACTTC.

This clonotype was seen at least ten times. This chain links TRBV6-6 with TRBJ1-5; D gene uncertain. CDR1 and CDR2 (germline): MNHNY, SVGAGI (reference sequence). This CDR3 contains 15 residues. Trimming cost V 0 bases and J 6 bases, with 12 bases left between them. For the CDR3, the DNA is TGTGCCAGCAGTTACTCATCCAGGTTGAGTCAGCCCCAGCATTTT. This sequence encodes CASSYSSRLSQPQHF.

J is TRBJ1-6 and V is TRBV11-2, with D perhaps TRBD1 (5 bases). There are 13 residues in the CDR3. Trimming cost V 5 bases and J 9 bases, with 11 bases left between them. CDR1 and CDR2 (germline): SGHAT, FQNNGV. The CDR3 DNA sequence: TGTGCCAGCAGCCCCGGGGGTGGTTCACCCCTCCACTTT. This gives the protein CASSPGGGSPLHF.

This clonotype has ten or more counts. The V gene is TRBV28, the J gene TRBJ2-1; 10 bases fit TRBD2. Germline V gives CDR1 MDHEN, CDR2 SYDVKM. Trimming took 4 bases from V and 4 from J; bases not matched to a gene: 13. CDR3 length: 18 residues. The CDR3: CASSSPGAGGVFYNEQFF. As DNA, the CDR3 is TGTGCCAGCAGTTCCCCGGGAGCGGGAGGGGTTTTTTACAATGAGCAGTTCTTC.